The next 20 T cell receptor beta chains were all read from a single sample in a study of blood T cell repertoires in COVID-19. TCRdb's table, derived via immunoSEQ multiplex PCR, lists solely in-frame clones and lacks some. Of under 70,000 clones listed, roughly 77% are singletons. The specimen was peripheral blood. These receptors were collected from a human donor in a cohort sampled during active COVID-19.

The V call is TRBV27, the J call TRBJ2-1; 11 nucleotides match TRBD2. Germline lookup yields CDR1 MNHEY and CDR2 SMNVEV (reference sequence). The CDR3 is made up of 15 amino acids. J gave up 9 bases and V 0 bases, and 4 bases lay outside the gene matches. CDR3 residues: CASSLSSGRESEQFF. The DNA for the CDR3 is TGTGCCAGCAGTTTATCTAGCGGGAGGGAAAGTGAGCAGTTCTTC.

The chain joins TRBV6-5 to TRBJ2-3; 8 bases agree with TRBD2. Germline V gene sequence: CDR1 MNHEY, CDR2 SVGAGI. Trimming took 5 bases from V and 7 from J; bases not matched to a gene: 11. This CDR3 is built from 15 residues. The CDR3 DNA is TGTGCCAGCAGTCCCAGGGCGGGAGGAGGGAATACGCAGTATTTT. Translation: CASSPRAGGGNTQYF.

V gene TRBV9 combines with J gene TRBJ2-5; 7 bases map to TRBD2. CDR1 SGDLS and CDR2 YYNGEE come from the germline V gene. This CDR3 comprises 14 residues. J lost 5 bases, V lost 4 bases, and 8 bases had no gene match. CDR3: CASSRAGTLETQYF. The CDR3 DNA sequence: TGTGCCAGCAGCAGAGCGGGAACGTTGGAGACCCAGTACTTC.

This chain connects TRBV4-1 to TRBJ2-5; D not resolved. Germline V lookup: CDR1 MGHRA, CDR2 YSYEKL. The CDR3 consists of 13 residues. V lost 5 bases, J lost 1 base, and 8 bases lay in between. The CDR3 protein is CASSLGGQETQYF. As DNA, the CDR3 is TGCGCCAGCAGCTTAGGCGGCCAAGAGACCCAGTACTTC.

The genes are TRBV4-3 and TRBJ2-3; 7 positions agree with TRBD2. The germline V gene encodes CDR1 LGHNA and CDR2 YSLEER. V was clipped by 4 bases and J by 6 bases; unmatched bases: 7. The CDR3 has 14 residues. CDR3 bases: TGCGCCAGCAGCCGCGAGGCGGGGGTTGATACGCAGTATTTT. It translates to CASSREAGVDTQYF.

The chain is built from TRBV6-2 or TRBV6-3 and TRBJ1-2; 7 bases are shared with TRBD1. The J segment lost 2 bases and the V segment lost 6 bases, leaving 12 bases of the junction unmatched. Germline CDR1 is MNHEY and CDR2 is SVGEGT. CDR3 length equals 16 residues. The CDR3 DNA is TGTGCCAGCAGCCTACCGACGGGACAGATAAACTATGGCTACACCTTC. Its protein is CASSLPTGQINYGYTF.

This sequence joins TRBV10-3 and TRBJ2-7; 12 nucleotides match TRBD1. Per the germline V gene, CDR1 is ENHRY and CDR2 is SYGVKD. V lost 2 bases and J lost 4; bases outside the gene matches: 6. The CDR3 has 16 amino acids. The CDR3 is CAISEGPGQGAYEQYF. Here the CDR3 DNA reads TGTGCCATCAGTGAGGGGCCGGGACAGGGGGCATACGAGCAGTACTTC.

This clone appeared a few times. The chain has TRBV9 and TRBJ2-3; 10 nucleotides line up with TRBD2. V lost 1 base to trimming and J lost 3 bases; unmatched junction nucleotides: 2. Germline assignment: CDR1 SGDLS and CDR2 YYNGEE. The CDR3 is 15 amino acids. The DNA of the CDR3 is TGTGCCAGCAGCGTACAACTAGCGGGGACAGATACGCAGTATTTT. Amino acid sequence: CASSVQLAGTDTQYF.

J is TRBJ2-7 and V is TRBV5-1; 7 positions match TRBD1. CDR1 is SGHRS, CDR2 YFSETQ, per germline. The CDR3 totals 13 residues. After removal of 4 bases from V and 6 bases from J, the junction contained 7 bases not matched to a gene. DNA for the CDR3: TGCGCCAGCAGCCTAATACAGGGGCGCGAGCAGTACTTC. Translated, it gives CASSLIQGREQYF.

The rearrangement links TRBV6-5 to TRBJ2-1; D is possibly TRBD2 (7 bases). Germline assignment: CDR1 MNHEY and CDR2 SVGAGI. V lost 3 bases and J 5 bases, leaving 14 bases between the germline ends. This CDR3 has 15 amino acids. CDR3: CASSYRGGTDNEQFF. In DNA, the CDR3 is TGTGCCAGCAGTTATAGGGGGGGGACCGACAATGAGCAGTTCTTC.

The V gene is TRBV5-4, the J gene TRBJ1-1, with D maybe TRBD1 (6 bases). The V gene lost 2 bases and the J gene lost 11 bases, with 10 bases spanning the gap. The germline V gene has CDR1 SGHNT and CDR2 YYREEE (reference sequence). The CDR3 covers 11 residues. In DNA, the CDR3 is TGTGCCAGCAGCTTACAGGGTCGGGCTTTCTTT. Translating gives CASSLQGRAFF.

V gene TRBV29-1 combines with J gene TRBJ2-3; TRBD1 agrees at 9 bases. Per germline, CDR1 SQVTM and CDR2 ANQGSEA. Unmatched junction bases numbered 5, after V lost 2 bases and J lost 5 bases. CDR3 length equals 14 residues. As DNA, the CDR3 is TGCAGCGTTGAACCCTCGACAGGGGGAGATACGCAGTATTTT. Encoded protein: CSVEPSTGGDTQYF.

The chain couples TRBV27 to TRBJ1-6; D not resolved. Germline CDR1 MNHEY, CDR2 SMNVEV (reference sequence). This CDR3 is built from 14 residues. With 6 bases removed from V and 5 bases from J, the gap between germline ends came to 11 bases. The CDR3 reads CASSDRENNSPLHF. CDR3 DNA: TGTGCCAGCAGCGATCGGGAGAATAATTCACCCCTCCACTTT.

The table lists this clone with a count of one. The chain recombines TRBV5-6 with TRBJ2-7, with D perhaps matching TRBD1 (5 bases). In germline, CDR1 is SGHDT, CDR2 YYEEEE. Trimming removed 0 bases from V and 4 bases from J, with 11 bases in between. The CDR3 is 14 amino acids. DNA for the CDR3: TGTGCCAGCAGCTTGGTTTACAGGTCATACGAGCAGTACTTC. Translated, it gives CASSLVYRSYEQYF.

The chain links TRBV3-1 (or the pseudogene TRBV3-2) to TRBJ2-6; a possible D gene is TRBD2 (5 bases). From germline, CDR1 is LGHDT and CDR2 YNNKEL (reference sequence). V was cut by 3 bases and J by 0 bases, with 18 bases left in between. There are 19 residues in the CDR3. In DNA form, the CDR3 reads TGTGCCAGCAGCCACAGGACTGCAACAGCTAGCTCTGGGGCCAACGTCCTGACTTTC. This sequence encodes CASSHRTATASSGANVLTF.

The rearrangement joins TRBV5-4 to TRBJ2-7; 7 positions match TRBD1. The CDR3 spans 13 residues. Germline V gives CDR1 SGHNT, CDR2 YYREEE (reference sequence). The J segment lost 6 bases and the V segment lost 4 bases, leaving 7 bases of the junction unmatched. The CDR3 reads CASSRIGTAEQYF. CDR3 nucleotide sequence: TGTGCCAGCAGCCGAATCGGGACAGCCGAGCAGTACTTC. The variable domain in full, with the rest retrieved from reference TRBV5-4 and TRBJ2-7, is ETGVTQSPTHLIKTRGQQVTLRCSSQSGHNTVSWYQQALGQGPQFIFQYYREEENGRGNFPPRFSGLQFPNYSSELNVNALELDDSALYLCASSRIGTAEQYFGPGTRLTVT.

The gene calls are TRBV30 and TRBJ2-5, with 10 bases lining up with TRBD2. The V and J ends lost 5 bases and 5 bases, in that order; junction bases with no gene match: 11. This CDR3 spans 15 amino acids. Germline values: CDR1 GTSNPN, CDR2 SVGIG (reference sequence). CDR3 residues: CAWGQGRAGGETQYF. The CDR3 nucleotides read TGTGCCTGGGGCCAGGGCAGAGCGGGAGGGGAGACCCAGTACTTC.

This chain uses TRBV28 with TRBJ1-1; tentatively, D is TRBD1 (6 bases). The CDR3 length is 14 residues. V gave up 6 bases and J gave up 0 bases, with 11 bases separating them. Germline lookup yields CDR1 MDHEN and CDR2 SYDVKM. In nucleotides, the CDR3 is TGTGCCAGCAGGCCATACAGGGTGAACACTGAAGCTTTCTTT. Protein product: CASRPYRVNTEAFF.

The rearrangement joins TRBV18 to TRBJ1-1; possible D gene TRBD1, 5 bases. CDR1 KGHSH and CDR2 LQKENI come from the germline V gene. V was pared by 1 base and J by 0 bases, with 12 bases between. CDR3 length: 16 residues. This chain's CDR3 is CASSPQGVGLNTEAFF. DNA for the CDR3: TGTGCCAGCTCACCACAAGGGGTTGGCCTGAACACTGAAGCTTTCTTT.

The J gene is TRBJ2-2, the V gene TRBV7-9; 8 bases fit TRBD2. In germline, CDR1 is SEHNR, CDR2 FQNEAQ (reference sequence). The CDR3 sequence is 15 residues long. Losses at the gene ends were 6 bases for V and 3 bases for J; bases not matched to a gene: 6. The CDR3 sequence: CASRHRTSYTGELFF. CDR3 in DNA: TGTGCCAGCAGGCATCGGACTAGCTACACCGGGGAGCTGTTTTTT.